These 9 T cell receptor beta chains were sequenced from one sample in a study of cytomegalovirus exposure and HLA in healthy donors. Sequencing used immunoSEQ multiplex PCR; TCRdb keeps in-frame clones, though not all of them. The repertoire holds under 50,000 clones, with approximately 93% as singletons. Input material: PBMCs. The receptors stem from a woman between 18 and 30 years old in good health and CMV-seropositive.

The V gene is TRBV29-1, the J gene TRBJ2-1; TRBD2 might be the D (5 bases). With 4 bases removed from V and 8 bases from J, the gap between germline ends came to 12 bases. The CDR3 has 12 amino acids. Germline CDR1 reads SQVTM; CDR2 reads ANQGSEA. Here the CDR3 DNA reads TGCAGCGTTGTTTTAGCGTTCGATGAGCAGTTCTTC. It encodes CSVVLAFDEQFF.

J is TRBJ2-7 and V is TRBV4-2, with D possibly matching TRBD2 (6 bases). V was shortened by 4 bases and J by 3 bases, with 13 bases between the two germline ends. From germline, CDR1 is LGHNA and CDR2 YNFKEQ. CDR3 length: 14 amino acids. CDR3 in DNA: TGTGCCAGCAGCCCGGGGCGGGGTGACTACGAGCAGTACTTC. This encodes CASSPGRGDYEQYF.

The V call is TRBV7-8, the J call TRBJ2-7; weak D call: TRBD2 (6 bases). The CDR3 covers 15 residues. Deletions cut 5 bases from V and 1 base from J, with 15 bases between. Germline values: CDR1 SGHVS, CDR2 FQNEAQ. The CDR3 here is CASSPGTLLSYEQYF. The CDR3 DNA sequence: TGTGCCAGCAGCCCCGGGACTCTGCTTTCCTACGAGCAGTACTTC.

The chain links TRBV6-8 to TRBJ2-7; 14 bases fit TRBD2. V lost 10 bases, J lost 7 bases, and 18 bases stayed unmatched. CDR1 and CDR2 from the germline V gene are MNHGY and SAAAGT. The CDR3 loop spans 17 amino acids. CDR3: CANPTGTSGSPGGEQYF. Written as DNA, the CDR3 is TGTGCCAACCCTACAGGGACTAGCGGGAGCCCCGGGGGGGAGCAGTACTTC.

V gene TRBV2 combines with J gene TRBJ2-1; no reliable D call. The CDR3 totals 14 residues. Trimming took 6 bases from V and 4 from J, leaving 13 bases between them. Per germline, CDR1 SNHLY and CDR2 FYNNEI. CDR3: CASRVRGSYNEQFF. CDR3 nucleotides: TGTGCCAGCAGAGTCAGAGGTTCTTACAATGAGCAGTTCTTC.

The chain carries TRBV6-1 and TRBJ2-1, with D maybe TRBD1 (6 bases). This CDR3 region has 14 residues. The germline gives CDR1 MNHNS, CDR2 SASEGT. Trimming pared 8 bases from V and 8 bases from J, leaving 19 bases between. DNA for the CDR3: TGTGCCAGCCAAAAAGAATACAGGGCGCATGAGCAGTTCTTC. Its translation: CASQKEYRAHEQFF.

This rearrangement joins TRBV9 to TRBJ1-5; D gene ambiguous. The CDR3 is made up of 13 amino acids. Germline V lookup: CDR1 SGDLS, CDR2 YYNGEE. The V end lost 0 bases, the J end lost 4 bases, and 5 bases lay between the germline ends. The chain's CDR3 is CASSVGQNQPQHF. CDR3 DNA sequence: TGTGCCAGCAGCGTAGGCCAGAATCAGCCCCAGCATTTT.

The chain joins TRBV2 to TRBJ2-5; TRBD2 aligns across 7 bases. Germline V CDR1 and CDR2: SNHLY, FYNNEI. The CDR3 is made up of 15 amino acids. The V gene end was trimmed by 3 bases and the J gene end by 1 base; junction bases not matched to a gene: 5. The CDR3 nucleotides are TGTGCCAGCAGTGAGGCTAGCGGACTCCAAGAGACCCAGTACTTC. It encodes CASSEASGLQETQYF.

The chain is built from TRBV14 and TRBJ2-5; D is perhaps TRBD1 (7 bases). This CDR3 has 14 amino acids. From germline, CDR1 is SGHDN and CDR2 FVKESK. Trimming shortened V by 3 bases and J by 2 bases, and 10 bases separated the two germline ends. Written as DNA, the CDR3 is TGTGCCAGCAGCCATCCAGGGGGGCAAGAGACCCAGTACTTC. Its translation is CASSHPGGQETQYF. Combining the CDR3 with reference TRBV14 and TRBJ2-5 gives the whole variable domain EAGVTQFPSHSVIEKGQTVTLRCDPISGHDNLYWYRRVMGKEIKFLLHFVKESKQDESGMPNNRFLAERTGGTYSTLKVQPAELEDSGVYFCASSHPGGQETQYFGPGTRLLVL.